Below are 17 T cell receptor beta chains sequenced from a single sample in a study of cytomegalovirus exposure and HLA in healthy donors. Some clones are missing from TCRdb's copy, which holds only in-frame ones; the method was immunoSEQ multiplex PCR. The sample carries approximately 170,000 clones, roughly 84% recorded once. Sequencing was done on a sample of PBMCs. The source is a man between 25 and 39 years old in good health and CMV-seropositive.

This chain connects TRBV6-6 to TRBJ1-1, with D possibly being TRBD1 (5 bases). The germline CDR1 and CDR2 sequences are MNHNY and SVGAGI (reference sequence). V was shortened by 10 bases and J by 1 base, with 13 bases between the two germline ends. This CDR3 has 13 amino acids. The CDR3 is CATYPQGNTEAFF. As DNA, the CDR3 is TGTGCCACCTACCCCCAGGGGAACACTGAAGCTTTCTTT.

This clone appeared once. This rearrangement joins TRBV7-3 to TRBJ2-2, with 9 bases aligning to TRBD2. The CDR3 runs to 16 residues. CDR1 SGHTA and CDR2 FQGTGA come from the germline V gene. J was trimmed by 5 bases and V by 3 bases; bases with no gene match: 7. DNA of the CDR3: TGTGCCAGCAGCTTTTCCACTAGCGGGTCGACCGGGGAGCTGTTTTTT. This encodes CASSFSTSGSTGELFF.

The CDR3 loop reads CASRGTFSGNTIYF. CDR3 nucleotides: TGTGCCAGCAGGGGGACATTCTCTGGAAACACCATATATTTT. The chain combines TRBV27 with TRBJ1-3; D is perhaps TRBD1 (6 bases). The CDR3 totals 14 residues. With 6 bases removed from V and 0 bases from J, the gap between germline ends came to 9 bases. CDR1 is MNHEY and CDR2 is SMNVEV in the germline V gene (reference sequence).

The V call is TRBV7-3, the J call TRBJ1-1; D gene ambiguous. Between the trimmed V and J ends, which lost 2 bases and 0 bases, there was a span of 7 bases. CDR3 length equals 14 residues. CDR1 is SGHTA and CDR2 is FQGTGA in the germline V gene. The CDR3: CASSLRGMNTEAFF. In DNA, the CDR3 is TGTGCCAGCAGCTTACGGGGAATGAACACTGAAGCTTTCTTT. The full variable domain, in which reference TRBV7-3 and TRBJ1-1 provide the parts outside the CDR3, is GAGVSQTPSNKVTEKGKYVELRCDPISGHTALYWYRQSLGQGPEFLIYFQGTGAADDSGLPNDRFFAVRPEGSVSTLKIQRTERGDSAVYLCASSLRGMNTEAFFGQGTRLTVV.

The genes are TRBV9 and TRBJ2-2; no firm D call. Trimming stripped 4 bases from V and 5 bases from J, with 9 bases between. The V gene's germline CDR1 is SGDLS and CDR2 YYNGEE. The CDR3 totals 13 residues. The CDR3 DNA sequence: TGTGCCAGCAGCCCTACGCCGACCGGGGAGCTGTTTTTT. Amino acid sequence: CASSPTPTGELFF. Full variable domain (missing parts from reference TRBV9 and TRBJ2-2): DSGVTQTPKHLITATGQRVTLRCSPRSGDLSVYWYQQSLDQGLQFLIQYYNGEERAKGNILERFSAQQFPDLHSELNLSSLELGDSALYFCASSPTPTGELFFGEGSRLTVL.

The chain combines TRBV28 with TRBJ2-5; a possible D gene is TRBD1 (6 bases). Germline values: CDR1 MDHEN, CDR2 SYDVKM. V was shortened by 3 bases and J by 5 bases, with 10 bases between the two germline ends. The CDR3 is 13 residues long. The CDR3 protein is CASSLAGDETQYF. DNA of the CDR3: TGTGCCAGCAGTTTGGCAGGGGATGAGACCCAGTACTTC.

The V call is TRBV6-1, the J call TRBJ2-3, with no clear D. The CDR3 is 14 amino acids. The ends were cut back, 1 base at V and 0 bases at J, with 5 bases in the middle. The germline V gene encodes CDR1 MNHNS and CDR2 SASEGT. CDR3 in amino acids: CASSEGTSTDTQYF. In DNA, the CDR3 is TGTGCCAGCAGTGAAGGAACTAGCACAGATACGCAGTATTTT.

The chain is built from TRBV15 and TRBJ1-2; a weak D match, TRBD1 (6 bases). V dropped 0 bases and J dropped 0 bases, with 8 bases sitting between them. The CDR3 is 15 residues long. Germline assignment: CDR1 LNHNV and CDR2 YYDKDF (reference sequence). The CDR3 region is CATSRDRGSNYGYTF. As DNA, the CDR3 is TGTGCCACCAGCAGAGACAGGGGCTCTAACTATGGCTACACCTTC.

This chain links TRBV27 with TRBJ1-5; no firm D call. The CDR3 loop spans 13 amino acids. Trimming took off 1 base at V and 7 bases at J, with 8 bases between the two ends. Germline V lookup: CDR1 MNHEY, CDR2 SMNVEV (reference sequence). For the CDR3, the DNA is TGTGCCAGCAGTTTATGGGGAGACCAGCCCCAGCATTTT. Its protein is CASSLWGDQPQHF.

V usage is TRBV19 and J usage is TRBJ2-1; D gene uncertain. Germline CDR1 is LNHDA and CDR2 is SQIVND (reference sequence). V lost 5 bases to trimming and J lost 7 bases, with 18 bases between them. The CDR3 consists of 15 residues. The CDR3 loop reads CASSWALRTLNEQFF. In nucleotides, the CDR3 is TGTGCCAGTAGTTGGGCCCTGCGTACCCTGAATGAGCAGTTCTTC. Together with reference TRBV19 and TRBJ2-1, the CDR3 gives the full variable domain: DGGITQSPKYLFRKEGQNVTLSCEQNLNHDAMYWYRQDPGQGLRLIYYSQIVNDFQKGDIAEGYSVSREKKESFPLTVTSAQKNPTAFYLCASSWALRTLNEQFFGPGTRLTVL.

The chain links TRBV6-4 to TRBJ2-1, with D possibly being TRBD2 (5 bases). Trimming left V 6 bases short and J 10 bases short, with 13 bases between. Germline V gives CDR1 MRHNA, CDR2 SNTAGT. The CDR3 extends over 12 amino acids. This CDR3 reads CASSASSGEQFF. CDR3 sequence (DNA): TGTGCCAGCAGCGCCTCCAGCGGCGAGCAGTTCTTC.

The chain uses TRBV6-1 and TRBJ2-7; 9 nucleotides agree with TRBD1. J lost 4 bases, V lost 6 bases, and 7 bases had no gene match. Looked up from germline, CDR1 is MNHNS and CDR2 is SASEGT. CDR3 length equals 14 residues. CDR3: CASSLGQGLYEQYF. CDR3 nucleotide sequence: TGTGCCAGCAGCTTGGGACAGGGTTTGTACGAGCAGTACTTC.

J is TRBJ2-7 and V is TRBV4-1; 10 bases are a match to TRBD1. CDR3 length: 15 residues. Unmatched junction bases numbered 2, after V lost 3 bases and J lost 0 bases. Germline V lookup: CDR1 MGHRA, CDR2 YSYEKL. The CDR3 is CASSHRDRGSYEQYF. The CDR3 bases are TGCGCCAGCAGCCACCGGGACAGGGGCTCCTACGAGCAGTACTTC.

This sequence joins TRBV9 and TRBJ2-7, with TRBD2 matching over 11 bases. With V trimmed by 1 base and J by 3 bases, 9 bases remained unmatched. The length of the CDR3 is 17 residues. Germline V gene lookup returns CDR1 SGDLS and CDR2 YYNGEE. CDR3 in DNA: TGTGCCAGCAGCGTATCTCCTAGCGGGGGGCTATTCTACGAGCAGTACTTC. Translation: CASSVSPSGGLFYEQYF.

The chain recombines TRBV2 with TRBJ1-1; 7 bases fit TRBD1. The ends lost 11 bases at V and 4 bases at J; junction bases unmatched: 7. CDR3 length: 12 amino acids. Germline V gene lookup returns CDR1 SNHLY and CDR2 FYNNEI. CDR3 DNA sequence: TGTGCCTGTCACAGGGGCCCCACTGAAGCTTTCTTT. Amino acid sequence: CACHRGPTEAFF.

The chain is built from TRBV9 and TRBJ2-7, with 10 positions matching TRBD1. The CDR3 runs to 15 residues. V was clipped by 4 bases and J by 6 bases; unmatched bases: 10. CDR1 and CDR2 from the germline V gene are SGDLS and YYNGEE. CDR3 amino acids: CASSTAGTGVGEQYF. The CDR3 DNA reads as TGTGCCAGCAGCACGGCCGGGACAGGGGTTGGCGAGCAGTACTTC.

The CDR3 DNA follows: TGTGCCAGCAGCTTGGAGGCGGGGAGGACCTACGAGCAGTACTTC. This translates into CASSLEAGRTYEQYF. The rearrangement uses TRBV5-5 and TRBJ2-7; the D gene is possibly TRBD2 (6 bases). This CDR3 region has 15 residues. Per the germline V gene, CDR1 is SGHKS and CDR2 is YYEKEE (reference sequence). The germline V and J ends were trimmed by 0 bases and 2 bases, with 12 bases remaining between them.